The 17 T cell receptor beta chains below were found in one sample sequenced in a study. TCRdb used MiXCR to reprocess the RT-PCR reads, holding one entry per CDR3 protein. The sample lists more than 600,000 distinct CDR3 sequences, over 12% occurring once. The sample comprised memory CD4+ T cells from blood. These receptors were collected from a female donor in good health, serving as a healthy control.

This clonotype was seen repeatedly, ten times or more. The chain links TRBV20-1 to TRBJ2-7; a possible D gene is TRBD1 (6 bases). Trimming took off 1 base at V and 0 bases at J, with 10 bases between the two ends. The CDR3 totals 14 residues. Germline assignment: CDR1 DFQATT and CDR2 SNEGSKA (reference sequence). The CDR3 DNA reads TGCAGTGCTAGAGCCCGGGACAACTCCTACGAGCAGTACTTC. Its translation is CSARARDNSYEQYF.

The chain recombines TRBV27 with TRBJ1-2, with D possibly TRBD1 on 5 matching bases. From germline, CDR1 is MNHEY and CDR2 SMNVEV (reference sequence). V was trimmed by 2 bases and J by 9 bases, leaving 19 bases between them. The CDR3 is 15 amino acids. The CDR3 spells CASSLGGGAAWSYTF. DNA for the CDR3: TGTGCCAGCAGTTTAGGTGGTGGGGCCGCGTGGAGCTACACCTTC.

CDR3 amino acids: CASSQDLVLTEAFF. CDR3 DNA sequence: TGTGCCAGCAGCCAAGATCTCGTTCTAACTGAAGCTTTCTTT. The chain employs TRBV3-1 and TRBJ1-1; D ambiguous. The germline V gene encodes CDR1 LGHDT and CDR2 YNNKEL (reference sequence). The CDR3 runs to 14 residues. Trimming stripped 0 bases from V and 5 bases from J, with 10 bases between.

This clonotype appeared a few times. The chain combines TRBV3-1 with TRBJ2-5; D may be TRBD2 (6 bases). Germline loops: CDR1 LGHDT, CDR2 YNNKEL (reference sequence). The CDR3 sequence is 14 residues long. Trimming took off 4 bases at V and 2 bases at J, with 11 bases between the two ends. CDR3 region: CASSPWGEQETQYF. The DNA of the CDR3 is TGTGCCAGCAGCCCGTGGGGGGAACAAGAGACCCAGTACTTC.

This clonotype was counted a few times. V usage is TRBV6-1 and J usage is TRBJ1-1; no definite D call. CDR3 length: 14 residues. Trimming took off 6 bases at V and 4 bases at J, with 15 bases between the two ends. The germline gives CDR1 MNHNS, CDR2 SASEGT. In DNA, the CDR3 is TGTGCCAGCAGCCATCAGAACACGGGCACTGAAGCTTTCTTT. It encodes CASSHQNTGTEAFF.

This clonotype was detected many times. The V and J genes are TRBV20-1 and TRBJ2-3, with 7 bases fitting TRBD1. Germline V gene data show CDR1 as DFQATT and CDR2 as SNEGSKA (reference sequence). The CDR3 is 15 residues long. Unmatched junction bases numbered 7, after V lost 0 bases and J lost 4 bases. CDR3: CSARDVTGSPDTQYF. Written as DNA, the CDR3 is TGCAGTGCTAGAGATGTGACAGGGTCCCCAGATACGCAGTATTTT.

This clonotype has a count of ten or more. This sequence joins TRBV6-5 and TRBJ2-5; D may correspond to TRBD1 or TRBD2 (5 bases each). The CDR3 is made up of 16 amino acids. CDR1 is MNHEY, CDR2 SVGAGI, per germline. V lost 0 bases to trimming and J lost 4 bases, with 15 bases between them. CDR3 bases: TGTGCCAGCAGTTACTCGTCGCCCGGGGCTCGAGAGACCCAGTACTTC. This sequence encodes CASSYSSPGARETQYF.

The V call is TRBV19, the J call TRBJ2-7, with a possible D match to TRBD2 (5 bases). The length of the CDR3 is 13 residues. V was trimmed by 6 bases and J by 1 base, leaving 10 bases between them. In germline, CDR1 is LNHDA, CDR2 SQIVND (reference sequence). CDR3 bases: TGTGCCAGTAGGAACTCGGGGTCCTACGAGCAGTACTTC. Protein: CASRNSGSYEQYF.

In its sample, this clonotype was seen many times. This rearrangement joins TRBV20-1 to TRBJ2-1, with no clear D. This CDR3 comprises 14 residues. The V gene lost 6 bases and the J gene lost 3 bases, with 15 bases spanning the gap. Germline lookup yields CDR1 DFQATT and CDR2 SNEGSKA (reference sequence). The CDR3 loop reads CSAPRAMVYNEQFF. CDR3 DNA: TGCAGTGCCCCTCGGGCGATGGTCTACAATGAGCAGTTCTTC.

Ten or more counts support this clonotype. The chain is built from TRBV6-5 and TRBJ2-7; D tentatively fits TRBD1 or TRBD2 (7 bases each). Germline CDR1 MNHEY, CDR2 SVGAGI. V lost 4 bases, J lost 0 bases, and 16 bases lay in between. The CDR3 consists of 16 residues. In nucleotides, the CDR3 is TGTGCCAGCAGTTGGGGGGGCAGGGGGTCCTCCTACGAGCAGTACTTC. Translation gives CASSWGGRGSSYEQYF.

The chain is built from TRBV28 and TRBJ2-7; 10 nucleotides match TRBD1. V trimming: 4 bases; J trimming: 3 bases; junction bases outside the gene matches: 9. Germline V lookup: CDR1 MDHEN, CDR2 SYDVKM. The CDR3 contains 16 residues. CDR3 bases: TGTGCCAGCAGTTCCCTGGGGACAGGGGACATCTACGAGCAGTACTTC. This sequence encodes CASSSLGTGDIYEQYF. Full variable domain (rest looked up from reference TRBV28 and TRBJ2-7): DVKVTQSSRYLVKRTGEKVFLECVQDMDHENMFWYRQDPGLGLRLIYFSYDVKMKEKGDIPEGYSVSREKKERFSLILESASTNQTSMYLCASSSLGTGDIYEQYFGPGTRLTVT.

The CDR3 nucleotides are TGTGCCAGCAGCCAAGAATGGCAGTCGACTGAAGCTTTCTTT. Its protein is CASSQEWQSTEAFF. The chain joins TRBV3-1 to TRBJ1-1; no clear D gene. CDR1 and CDR2 from the germline V gene are LGHDT and YNNKEL (reference sequence). This CDR3 contains 14 residues. Trimming cost V 0 bases and J 5 bases, with 10 bases left between them.

This clonotype was recorded a few times. The chain uses TRBV6-4 and TRBJ1-1; 10 positions match TRBD1. V gave up 8 bases and J gave up 6 bases; unmatched junction bases: 6. CDR1 is MRHNA, CDR2 SNTAGT, per germline. The length of the CDR3 is 13 residues. The CDR3 region has the DNA TGTGCCAGCCGACGGACAGGGGGGTCTGAAGCTTTCTTT. It codes for CASRRTGGSEAFF.

V gene TRBV7-2 combines with J gene TRBJ1-1; TRBD1 matches at 7 bases. J lost 3 bases, V lost 6 bases, and 7 bases had no gene match. The germline gives CDR1 SGHTA, CDR2 FQGNSA. This CDR3 comprises 14 residues. CDR3 sequence (DNA): TGTGCCAGCAGTCGACAAGGACAGGACACTGAAGCTTTCTTT. This encodes CASSRQGQDTEAFF. Full variable domain (remainder filled in from reference TRBV7-2 and TRBJ1-1): GAGVSQSPSNKVTEKGKDVELRCDPISGHTALYWYRQSLGQGLEFLIYFQGNSAPDKSGLPSDRFSAERTGGSVSTLTIQRTQQEDSAVYLCASSRQGQDTEAFFGQGTRLTVV.

The rearrangement uses TRBV5-1 and TRBJ1-2, with D possibly matching TRBD1 (6 bases). Trimming removed 4 bases at V and 7 bases at J, with 20 bases between. CDR1 and CDR2 from the germline V gene are SGHRS and YFSETQ. The CDR3 covers 15 residues. CDR3 region: CASSSTGKSEFGYTF. CDR3 bases: TGCGCCAGCAGCAGTACAGGGAAATCGGAATTTGGCTACACCTTC. Full variable domain (missing parts from reference TRBV5-1 and TRBJ1-2): KAGVTQTPRYLIKTRGQQVTLSCSPISGHRSVSWYQQTPGQGLQFLFEYFSETQRNKGNFPGRFSGRQFSNSRSEMNVSTLELGDSALYLCASSSTGKSEFGYTFGSGTRLTVV.

The V and J genes are TRBV5-1 and TRBJ2-1; 9 bases map to TRBD2. V dropped 7 bases and J dropped 5; count of bases not matched to a gene: 7. CDR3 length: 14 amino acids. The V gene's germline CDR1 is SGHRS and CDR2 YFSETQ. CDR3 loop: CASGKTSGDNEQFF. DNA of the CDR3: TGCGCCAGCGGTAAGACTAGCGGTGACAATGAGCAGTTCTTC.

A remark on this clonotype: Relative to the germline gene, one junction end is altered; a read error may explain this. This chain connects TRBV2 to TRBJ2-7; TRBD1 matches 7 bases. Germline V gene sequence: CDR1 SNHLY, CDR2 FYNNEI. The CDR3 covers 11 residues. CDR3 DNA sequence: TGTGCCAGCAGTGATCCGGGACAGCTAAACTTC. Its protein is CASSDPGQLNF. The entire variable domain, with the rest obtained from reference TRBV2 and TRBJ2-7, is as follows: EPEVTQTPSHQVTQMGQEVILRCVPISNHLYFYWYRQILGQKVEFLVSFYNNEISEKSEIFDDQFSVERPDGSNFTLKIRSTKLEDSAMYFCASSDPGQLNFGPGTRLTVT.